This T cell receptor beta chain originates from a study of T cell responses to AZD1222 COVID-19 vaccine. Study outcomes and limitations: Baseline seropositivity occurred in only six or seven AZD1222 recipients.

Profiled with immunoSEQ multiplex PCR; TCRdb holds only in-frame clones, not every one. The table lists roughly 100,000 clones, roughly 89% of them singletons. In regard to this clone: The target antigen is unknown.

V shed 0 bases and J shed 8 bases, with 8 bases lying between them. Germline values: CDR1 ENHRY, CDR2 SYGVKD. The CDR3 totals 13 residues. Sequencing was performed on peripheral blood, taken on day 0 of AZD1222 vaccination. The chain recombines TRBV10-3 with TRBJ2-1; no clear D. This receptor was taken from an adult in good health. The CDR3 nucleotides are TGTGCCATCAGTGAGTCGAGTGTGGATGAGCAGTTCTTC. It specifies CAISESSVDEQFF.